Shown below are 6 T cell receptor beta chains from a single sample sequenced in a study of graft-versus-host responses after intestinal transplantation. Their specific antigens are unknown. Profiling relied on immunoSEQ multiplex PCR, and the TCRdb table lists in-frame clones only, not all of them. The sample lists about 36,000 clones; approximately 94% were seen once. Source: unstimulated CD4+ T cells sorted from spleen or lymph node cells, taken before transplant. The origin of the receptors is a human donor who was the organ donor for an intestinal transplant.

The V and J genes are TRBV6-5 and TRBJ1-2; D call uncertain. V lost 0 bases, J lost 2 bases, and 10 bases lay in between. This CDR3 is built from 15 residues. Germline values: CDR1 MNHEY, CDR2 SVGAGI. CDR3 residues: CASSYSENTNYGYTF. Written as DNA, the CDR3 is TGTGCCAGCAGTTACTCGGAGAACACCAACTATGGCTACACCTTC.

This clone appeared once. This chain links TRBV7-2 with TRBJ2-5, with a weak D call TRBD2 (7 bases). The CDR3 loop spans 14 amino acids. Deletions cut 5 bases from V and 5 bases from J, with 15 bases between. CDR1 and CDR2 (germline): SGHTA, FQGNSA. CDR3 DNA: TGTGCCAGCAGCCGAGGGGGGGCCGGGGAGACCCAGTACTTC. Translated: CASSRGGAGETQYF.

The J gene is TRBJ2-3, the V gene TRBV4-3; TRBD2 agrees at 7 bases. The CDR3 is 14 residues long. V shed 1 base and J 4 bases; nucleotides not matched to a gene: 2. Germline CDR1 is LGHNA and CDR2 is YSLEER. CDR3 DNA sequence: TGCGCCAGCAGCCAAGCTGGGGGGGCAGATACGCAGTATTTT. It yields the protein CASSQAGGADTQYF.

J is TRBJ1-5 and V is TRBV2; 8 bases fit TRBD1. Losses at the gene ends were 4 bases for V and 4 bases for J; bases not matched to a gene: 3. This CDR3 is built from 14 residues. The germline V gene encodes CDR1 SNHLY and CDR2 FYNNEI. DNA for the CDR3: TGTGCCAGCAGTGTTCAGGGGGCGAATCAGCCCCAGCATTTT. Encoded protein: CASSVQGANQPQHF. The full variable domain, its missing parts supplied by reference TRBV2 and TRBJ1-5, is EPEVTQTPSHQVTQMGQEVILRCVPISNHLYFYWYRQILGQKVEFLVSFYNNEISEKSEIFDDQFSVERPDGSNFTLKIRSTKLEDSAMYFCASSVQGANQPQHFGDGTRLSIL.

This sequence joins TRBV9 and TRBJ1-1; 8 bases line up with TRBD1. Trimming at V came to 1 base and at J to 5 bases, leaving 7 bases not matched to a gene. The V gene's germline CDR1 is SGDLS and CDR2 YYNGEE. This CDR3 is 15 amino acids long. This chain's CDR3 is CASSVSTGGNTEAFF. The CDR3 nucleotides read TGTGCCAGCAGCGTATCCACAGGGGGAAATACTGAAGCTTTCTTT.

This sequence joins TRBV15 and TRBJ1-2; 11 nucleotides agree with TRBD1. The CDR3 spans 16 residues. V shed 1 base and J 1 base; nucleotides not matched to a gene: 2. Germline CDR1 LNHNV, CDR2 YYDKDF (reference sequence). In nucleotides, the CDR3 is TGTGCCACCAGCAGAGGGACAGGGGGCTTTAACTATGGCTACACCTTC. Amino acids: CATSRGTGGFNYGYTF.